This entry lists 21 T cell receptor beta chains sequenced from one sample in a study of PD-1 blockade in classical Hodgkin lymphoma. Libraries were prepared by immunoSEQ multiplex PCR; TCRdb keeps only in-frame clonotypes and omits some of them. In the table there are 50,000 to 65,000 clones, around nine tenths of which are singletons. Each patient's relapse followed autologous stem cell transplantation, and brentuximab vedotin exposure varied. The sample consisted of peripheral blood mononuclear cells (PBMCs), taken before the second cycle of nivolumab. The receptor set was obtained from a human donor with classical Hodgkin lymphoma.

This clone was detected a few times. The same CDR3 also results from other DNA sequences found in this sample. The CDR3 bases are TGCGCCAGCAGCTTGTTGGGGGGGAACACTGAAGCTTTCTTT. It codes for CASSLLGGNTEAFF. The chain is built from TRBV5-1 and TRBJ1-1, with D perhaps TRBD1 (5 bases). The CDR3 is made up of 14 amino acids. CDR1 is SGHRS, CDR2 YFSETQ, per germline. Trimming pared 1 base from V and 1 base from J, leaving 8 bases between. Full variable domain (missing parts from reference TRBV5-1 and TRBJ1-1): KAGVTQTPRYLIKTRGQQVTLSCSPISGHRSVSWYQQTPGQGLQFLFEYFSETQRNKGNFPGRFSGRQFSNSRSEMNVSTLELGDSALYLCASSLLGGNTEAFFGQGTRLTVV.

The chain employs TRBV5-1 and TRBJ1-6, with 8 bases identical to TRBD1. Germline V gene data show CDR1 as SGHRS and CDR2 as YFSETQ. CDR3 length: 15 amino acids. After removal of 5 bases from V and 4 bases from J, the junction contained 5 bases not matched to a gene. CDR3 amino acids: CASSKQGEYNSPLHF. CDR3 sequence (DNA): TGCGCCAGCAGTAAACAGGGGGAGTATAATTCACCCCTCCACTTT.

The chain recombines TRBV5-1 with TRBJ2-2, with TRBD1 as a possible D gene (5 bases). Between the trimmed V and J ends, which lost 0 bases and 2 bases, there was a span of 11 bases. This CDR3 contains 16 residues. The germline V gene has CDR1 SGHRS and CDR2 YFSETQ. DNA of the CDR3: TGCGCCAGCAGCTTGGGGGCAGGGCCTAACACCGGGGAGCTGTTTTTT. It is translated as CASSLGAGPNTGELFF.

The V gene is TRBV7-2, the J gene TRBJ2-1; D unclear. The CDR3 spans 13 residues. The V end lost 2 bases, the J end lost 4 bases, and 6 bases lay between the germline ends. The germline V gene encodes CDR1 SGHTA and CDR2 FQGNSA. CDR3 sequence (DNA): TGTGCCAGCAGCTTACCTCCATACAATGAGCAGTTCTTC. This codes for CASSLPPYNEQFF.

V is TRBV5-4 and J is TRBJ2-3, with a tentative D call TRBD2 (5 bases). V was cut by 2 bases and J by 2 bases, with 9 bases left in between. The germline CDR1 and CDR2 sequences are SGHNT and YYREEE (reference sequence). This CDR3 comprises 14 residues. DNA for the CDR3: TGTGCCAGCAGCTTAAGCGGAAACACAGATACGCAGTATTTT. It encodes CASSLSGNTDTQYF.

V usage is TRBV5-1 and J usage is TRBJ1-3; D perhaps matches TRBD1 (5 bases). The CDR3 is 12 residues long. The ends were cut back, 0 bases at V and 7 bases at J, with 5 bases in the middle. Looked up from germline, CDR1 is SGHRS and CDR2 is YFSETQ. The CDR3 DNA follows: TGCGCCAGCAGCTTGGAGGGGAACACCATATATTTT. This encodes CASSLEGNTIYF. Filled out from reference TRBV5-1 and TRBJ1-3, the complete variable domain reads KAGVTQTPRYLIKTRGQQVTLSCSPISGHRSVSWYQQTPGQGLQFLFEYFSETQRNKGNFPGRFSGRQFSNSRSEMNVSTLELGDSALYLCASSLEGNTIYFGEGSWLTVV.

In nucleotides, the CDR3 is TGTGCCAGCAGCTTAGTCACGGGGGGGATGGAGACCCAGTACTTC. It codes for CASSLVTGGMETQYF. The chain is built from TRBV7-9 and TRBJ2-5; 8 bases are a match to TRBD2. This CDR3 has 15 amino acids. V lost 1 base to trimming and J lost 5 bases; unmatched junction nucleotides: 6. In germline, CDR1 is SEHNR, CDR2 FQNEAQ (reference sequence).

This chain uses TRBV27 with TRBJ1-3; TRBD1 might be the D (6 bases). V was pared by 2 bases and J by 0 bases, with 14 bases between. Per the germline V gene, CDR1 is MNHEY and CDR2 is SMNVEV (reference sequence). CDR3 size: 17 residues. The CDR3 DNA is TGTGCCAGCAGTTTAGAGGGACAAAGATACTCTGGAAACACCATATATTTT. Its translation: CASSLEGQRYSGNTIYF.

This chain links TRBV29-1 with TRBJ1-1; a possible D gene is TRBD1 (5 bases). The V gene's germline CDR1 is SQVTM and CDR2 ANQGSEA. V lost 4 bases and J lost 3, with 24 bases in between. The CDR3 totals 17 residues. Here the CDR3 DNA reads TGCAGCGTTGTTACCGGGACTCTGGATACTGGGGACACTGAAGCTTTCTTT. Amino acids: CSVVTGTLDTGDTEAFF.

The chain combines TRBV10-1 with TRBJ1-4, with D perhaps TRBD1 (5 bases). V was shortened by 8 bases and J by 4 bases, with 11 bases between the two germline ends. CDR1 WNHNN and CDR2 SYGVQD come from the germline V gene (reference sequence). CDR3 size: 13 residues. The CDR3 loop is CASPGHHNEKLFF. CDR3 nucleotides: TGCGCCAGCCCGGGGCACCATAATGAAAAACTGTTTTTT.

This chain uses TRBV5-1 with TRBJ2-6; D may correspond to TRBD1 or TRBD2 (6 bases each). CDR1 is SGHRS, CDR2 YFSETQ, per germline. CDR3 size: 17 residues. Between the trimmed V and J ends, which lost 3 bases and 2 bases, there was a span of 15 bases. The CDR3 DNA is TGCGCCAGCAGCTCCCTGAGGGGGGCTGCTGGGGCCAACGTCCTGACTTTC. Protein sequence: CASSSLRGAAGANVLTF.

The J gene is TRBJ2-7, the V gene TRBV6-5, with 8 bases matching TRBD1. The CDR3 is 14 amino acids. Germline V CDR1 and CDR2: MNHEY, SVGAGI. Trimming took 6 bases from V and 3 from J; bases not matched to a gene: 7. Written as DNA, the CDR3 is TGTGCCAGCAGGACAGGGGACCTAATCTACGAGCAGTACTTC. This sequence encodes CASRTGDLIYEQYF.

This clone is a singleton in its sample. The genes are TRBV28 and TRBJ1-1; no clear D gene. The CDR3 totals 12 residues. V gave up 5 bases and J gave up 9 bases, with 13 bases separating them. Germline CDR1 MDHEN, CDR2 SYDVKM. CDR3 sequence reads: CASSTRTSKAFF. The CDR3 DNA sequence: TGTGCCAGCAGTACGAGAACATCTAAAGCTTTCTTT.

J is TRBJ1-4 and V is TRBV28; D remains ambiguous. CDR3 size: 15 residues. Germline V lookup: CDR1 MDHEN, CDR2 SYDVKM. With 5 bases removed from V and 3 bases from J, the gap between germline ends came to 13 bases. CDR3 bases: TGTGCCAGCAGTCTCCGTACCCCCTCTAATGAAAAACTGTTTTTT. Its protein product is CASSLRTPSNEKLFF.

This clone occurred a few times. This rearrangement joins TRBV4-1 to TRBJ1-3; D gene uncertain. The CDR3 covers 15 residues. Germline V gene data show CDR1 as MGHRA and CDR2 as YSYEKL. V was trimmed by 1 base and J by 0 bases, leaving 7 bases between them. CDR3 residues: CASSQGFFSGNTIYF. CDR3 DNA: TGCGCCAGCAGCCAAGGGTTCTTCTCTGGAAACACCATATATTTT.

The V gene is TRBV5-1, the J gene TRBJ1-1; 8 positions agree with TRBD1. Germline V gene lookup returns CDR1 SGHRS and CDR2 YFSETQ. J was trimmed by 8 bases and V by 5 bases; bases with no gene match: 11. The CDR3 extends over 14 amino acids. CDR3 protein: CASRGAGGYSEAFF. CDR3 in DNA: TGCGCCAGCAGGGGGGCAGGGGGCTACAGCGAAGCTTTCTTT.

V and J are TRBV5-1 and TRBJ2-3; TRBD1 matches at 7 bases. The CDR3 has 14 amino acids. V gave up 4 bases and J gave up 6 bases; unmatched junction bases: 8. Germline CDR1 SGHRS, CDR2 YFSETQ. The CDR3 DNA reads as TGCGCCAGCAGCCCTACAGGGGTTTCGGATACGCAGTATTTT. Translated: CASSPTGVSDTQYF.

The table lists this clone with a few counts. The chain links TRBV5-1 to TRBJ2-5, with 12 positions matching TRBD2. J gave up 5 bases and V 1 base, and 3 bases lay outside the gene matches. The CDR3 sequence is 15 residues long. CDR1 SGHRS and CDR2 YFSETQ come from the germline V gene. CDR3 bases: TGCGCCAGCAGCTTGCCCCTAGCGGGGGGGGAGACCCAGTACTTC. Amino acids: CASSLPLAGGETQYF.

The CDR3 DNA sequence: TGTGCCAGCAGCCCTCTCACGGACTTGGGAGCTTTCTTT. It yields the protein CASSPLTDLGAFF. The rearrangement joins TRBV7-9 to TRBJ1-1, with D hard to call. Germline V gene data show CDR1 as SEHNR and CDR2 as FQNEAQ (reference sequence). Trimming removed 5 bases from V and 10 bases from J, with 17 bases in between. This CDR3 region has 13 residues.

The rearrangement joins TRBV5-1 to TRBJ1-4; D may be TRBD1 (6 bases). CDR3 length equals 14 residues. CDR1 is SGHRS and CDR2 is YFSETQ in the germline V gene. V shed 2 bases and J shed 8 bases, with 13 bases lying between them. The CDR3 loop is CASSFEGGREKLFF. The CDR3 DNA reads as TGCGCCAGCAGCTTCGAGGGGGGACGGGAAAAACTGTTTTTT.

This clone was observed a handful of times. The chain carries TRBV7-9 and TRBJ1-1; the D is unclear. CDR3 length: 12 amino acids. Trimming left V 6 bases short and J 3 bases short, with 8 bases between. The germline CDR1 and CDR2 sequences are SEHNR and FQNEAQ (reference sequence). This CDR3 is CASSLRDTEAFF. The CDR3 bases are TGTGCCAGCAGTTTGCGCGACACTGAAGCTTTCTTT.